This is a list of T cell receptor beta chains from one sample in a study of T cell responses to AZD1222 COVID-19 vaccine. Repertoires were generated with immunoSEQ multiplex PCR, while TCRdb's copy carries only in-frame clones and drops some. The sample yields about 120,000 clones, about 86% seen once. This material consisted of peripheral blood, taken 28 days after the second AZD1222 dose. Receptors originate from an adult who received the AZD1222 COVID-19 vaccine. Each CDR3 is given with its conserved first and last residue. The order of the fields is CDR3 protein, CDR3 DNA, V gene, D gene, clone size, J gene. D genes are given only for firm matches. Size is omitted from some rows. Given values are once, few, many or a class for expanded clones.

CASKIMANTEAFF | TGTGCCAGTAAGATTATGGCGAACACTGAAGCTTTCTTT | TRBV19 | - | - | TRBJ1-1
CAWSVSRAGTQHF | TGTGCCTGGAGTGTATCACGGGCTGGGACCCAGCATTTT | TRBV30 | - | - | TRBJ1-5
CASSHGRTYEQYF | TGTGCCAGCAGCCACGGACGGACCTACGAGCAGTACTTC | TRBV27 | - | - | TRBJ2-7
CAISELTGPSYEQYF | TGTGCCATCAGTGAATTGACTGGACCCTCCTACGAGCAGTACTTC | TRBV10-3 | - | - | TRBJ2-7
CASSSTGVSYEQYF | TGTGCCAGCAGCTCGACGGGCGTCTCCTACGAGCAGTACTTC | TRBV7-9 | - | - | TRBJ2-7
CASRYTGNTEAFF | TGTGCCAGCAGGTACACGGGGAACACTGAAGCTTTCTTT | TRBV6-6 | - | once | TRBJ1-1
CASSQDGEWAEAFF | TGCGCCAGCAGCCAAGATGGGGAGTGGGCTGAAGCTTTCTTT | TRBV4-3 | - | - | TRBJ1-1
CASSLDGLAGGSSYNEQFF | TGTGCCAGCAGCTTAGACGGACTAGCGGGGGGTAGCTCCTACAATGAGCAGTTCTTC | TRBV11-3 | TRBD2 | - | TRBJ2-1
CASSYSGTNYNEQFF | TGCGCCAGCAGCTACTCCGGGACGAACTACAATGAGCAGTTCTTC | TRBV5-1 | - | - | TRBJ2-1
CASSYWGTGGSGELFF | TGTGCCAGCAGTTACTGGGGGACAGGGGGCTCCGGGGAGCTGTTTTTT | TRBV6-6 | TRBD1 | - | TRBJ2-2
CASSLTLGTEAFF | TGTGCCAGCAGCTTAACGTTGGGGACTGAAGCTTTCTTT | TRBV7-3 | - | - | TRBJ1-1
CASSPRDSYNSPLHF | TGTGCCAGCAGCCCCCGGGACAGCTATAATTCACCCCTCCACTTT | TRBV4-2 | TRBD1 | - | TRBJ1-6
CASSLELASRNEQFF | TGTGCCAGCAGCCTTGAGCTAGCATCCAGGAATGAGCAGTTCTTC | TRBV3-1/TRBV3-2 | - | - | TRBJ2-1
CASSSRPASDSTDTQYF | TGCGCCAGCAGCTCCCGGCCGGCCTCCGATAGCACAGATACGCAGTATTTT | TRBV5-1 | - | - | TRBJ2-3
CASSSPTGVYEQYF | TGTGCCAGCAGTTCGCCCACAGGGGTGTACGAGCAGTACTTC | TRBV28 | TRBD1 | - | TRBJ2-7
CATSDGDGYTF | TGTGCCACGTCTGATGGAGATGGCTACACCTTC | TRBV10-3 | - | - | TRBJ1-2
CSASAQGVDFF | TGCAGCGCCTCGGCCCAGGGAGTTGATTTCTTT | TRBV29-1 | - | - | TRBJ1-1
CAWKNPRTVDSPLHF | TGTGCCTGGAAAAATCCAAGGACAGTGGATTCACCCCTCCACTTT | TRBV30 | - | - | TRBJ1-6
CASSAGQLDGYTF | TGCGCCAGCAGCGCGGGACAACTGGATGGCTACACCTTC | TRBV5-1 | - | - | TRBJ1-2
CASSDWSVSGNTIYF | TGCGCCAGCAGTGATTGGAGCGTCTCTGGAAACACCATATATTTT | TRBV10-2 | - | - | TRBJ1-3
CAWTWAGAYNEQFF | TGTGCCTGGACCTGGGCGGGGGCATACAATGAGCAGTTCTTC | TRBV30 | - | - | TRBJ2-1
CASSYSIGSGANVLTF | TGTGCCAGCAGTTACTCGATAGGCTCTGGGGCCAACGTCCTGACTTTC | TRBV6-2/TRBV6-3 | - | few | TRBJ2-6
CASSALTGTTNEKLFF | TGTGCCAGCAGCGCCTTAACAGGAACAACTAATGAAAAACTGTTTTTT | TRBV9 | - | once | TRBJ1-4
CASRGVGGSPYGYTF | TGTGCCAGCAGAGGTGTCGGGGGGTCCCCGTATGGCTACACCTTC | TRBV6-5 | - | - | TRBJ1-2
CASSLDQPGTGLDTQYF | TGTGCCAGCAGCTTAGACCAGCCCGGGACAGGGTTGGATACGCAGTATTTT | TRBV7-2 | TRBD1 | - | TRBJ2-3
CASSLRGTQYF | TGTGCCAGCAGCTTAAGGGGGACCCAGTACTTC | TRBV11-3 | - | - | TRBJ2-5
CASSQDNSNEQFF | TGTGCCAGCAGCCAAGACAACTCTAATGAGCAGTTCTTC | TRBV14 | - | once | TRBJ2-1
CASSLDSGGVRNEQFF | TGTGCCAGCAGCCTAGATAGCGGGGGAGTGAGAAATGAGCAGTTCTTC | TRBV7-3 | TRBD2 | - | TRBJ2-1
CASSLSRGRETQYF | TGTGCCAGCTCCCTTAGCCGGGGGAGGGAGACCCAGTACTTC | TRBV18 | - | - | TRBJ2-5
CASSVAGSNYGYTF | TGTGCCAGCAGCGTAGCCGGGTCTAACTATGGCTACACCTTC | TRBV9 | - | - | TRBJ1-2
CASSLNYRVQETQYF | TGTGCCAGCAGCTTAAATTACAGGGTACAAGAGACCCAGTACTTC | TRBV13 | - | - | TRBJ2-5
CASGAGLDSPLHF | TGTGCCAGCGGGGCAGGGCTGGATTCACCCCTCCACTTT | TRBV6-5 | - | many | TRBJ1-6
CASSQSLRGTNTGELFF | TGTGCCAGCAGCCAGAGCCTTCGGGGGACGAACACCGGGGAGCTGTTTTTT | TRBV11-2 | - | - | TRBJ2-2
CASSEGDTGELFF | TGCGCCAGCAGTGAGGGGGACACCGGGGAGCTGTTTTTT | TRBV10-1 | - | - | TRBJ2-2
CASSQGPARDQPQHF | TGTGCCAGCAGCCAAGGCCCCGCCAGGGATCAGCCCCAGCATTTT | TRBV7-6 | - | - | TRBJ1-5
CATSDQQIDTQYF | TGTGCCACCAGTGACCAGCAGATAGATACGCAGTATTTT | TRBV24-1 | - | - | TRBJ2-3
CASSQDSGVVAGELFF | TGCGCCAGCAGCCAAGATTCAGGGGTCGTCGCCGGGGAGCTGTTTTTT | TRBV4-1 | - | - | TRBJ2-2
CASSIQGGDSPLHF | TGTGCCAGTAGTATTCAGGGGGGGGATTCACCCCTCCACTTT | TRBV19 | TRBD1 | - | TRBJ1-6
CSVEKALNTEAFF | TGCAGCGTTGAAAAGGCCTTGAACACTGAAGCTTTCTTT | TRBV29-1 | - | - | TRBJ1-1
CASSPRTANEKLFF | TGTGCCAGCAGCCCGCGGACAGCTAATGAAAAACTGTTTTTT | TRBV7-9 | - | once | TRBJ1-4
CASSYPPQGVVNTGELFF | TGTGCCAGCAGTTATCCCCCACAGGGGGTGGTGAACACCGGGGAGCTGTTTTTT | TRBV6-2/TRBV6-3 | TRBD1 | - | TRBJ2-2
CASSPWQGISEQYF | TGTGCCAGCAGCCCATGGCAGGGAATAAGCGAGCAGTACTTC | TRBV5-5 | - | - | TRBJ2-7
CATRGPTEAFF | TGTGCCACTAGGGGGCCTACTGAAGCTTTCTTT | TRBV6-5 | TRBD1 | - | TRBJ1-1
CASSVEGGAVDTQYF | TGTGCCAGCAGCGTAGAAGGGGGAGCCGTGGATACGCAGTATTTT | TRBV9 | - | - | TRBJ2-3
CASSLGHNEQFF | TGCGCCAGCAGCTTGGGGCATAATGAGCAGTTCTTC | TRBV5-1 | - | once | TRBJ2-1
CSARQDGYTF | TGCAGTGCGAGACAGGATGGCTACACCTTC | TRBV20-1 | - | - | TRBJ1-2
CASSYNRGQGRETQYF | TGTGCCAGCAGTTACAACCGGGGACAGGGGCGGGAGACCCAGTACTTC | TRBV6-5 | TRBD1 | - | TRBJ2-5
CASSQGPPGLRGSPLHF | TGCGCCAGCAGCCAGGGCCCACCGGGACTCCGTGGCTCACCCCTCCACTTT | TRBV4-1 | - | - | TRBJ1-6
CASSLGLSGANVLTF | TGTGCCAGCAGCTTAGGCCTCTCTGGGGCCAACGTCCTGACTTTC | TRBV7-9 | - | - | TRBJ2-6
CASSQGPLSDEQFF | TGTGCCAGCAGCCAAGGGCCTTTATCGGATGAGCAGTTCTTC | TRBV3-1/TRBV3-2 | - | - | TRBJ2-1
CASSPHGTGSRNTEAFF | TGTGCCAGCAGCCCCCATGGGACAGGCTCCCGGAACACTGAAGCTTTCTTT | TRBV21-1 | - | - | TRBJ1-1
CASSHSNNTKAGDSTVYGYTF | TGTGCCAGCAGCCACTCAAATAATACCAAGGCAGGGGACTCAACGGTCTATGGCTACACCTTC | TRBV3-1/TRBV3-2 | - | - | TRBJ1-2
CASRGYQPQHF | TGTGCCAGCAGAGGATACCAGCCCCAGCATTTT | TRBV6-5 | - | - | TRBJ1-5